The 16 T cell receptor beta chains in this list originate from one sample, sequenced in a study of T cells in tumors after PD-1 blockade. Assay: immunoSEQ multiplex PCR; the TCRdb copy retains only in-frame clones and omits some. Among 10,000 to 15,000 clones listed, around 57% were seen once. The sample in question was tumor tissue, obtained before anti-PD-1 treatment. The receptors stem from a human donor with cutaneous squamous cell carcinoma.

V gene TRBV9 combines with J gene TRBJ2-2, with 7 bases aligning to TRBD1. The V and J ends lost 1 base and 6 bases, in that order; junction bases with no gene match: 6. The germline V gene encodes CDR1 SGDLS and CDR2 YYNGEE. The CDR3 is made up of 15 amino acids. The chain's CDR3 is CASSVSNRGAGELFF. CDR3 DNA: TGTGCCAGCAGCGTATCAAACAGGGGCGCCGGGGAGCTGTTTTTT.

The chain has TRBV28 and TRBJ2-1, with TRBD1 identical over 7 bases. V trimming: 5 bases; J trimming: 5 bases; junction bases outside the gene matches: 3. CDR1 and CDR2 (germline): MDHEN, SYDVKM. This CDR3 region has 13 residues. CDR3 nucleotide sequence: TGTGCCAGCAGTCGGGACAGTCACAATGAGCAGTTCTTC. Protein sequence: CASSRDSHNEQFF.

The CDR3 loop is CASKGGERGPTDTQYF. DNA for the CDR3: TGTGCCAGCAAGGGAGGGGAGCGGGGGCCCACAGATACGCAGTATTTT. The chain couples TRBV27 to TRBJ2-3, with TRBD2 matching 8 bases. Germline CDR1 MNHEY, CDR2 SMNVEV (reference sequence). The CDR3 is 16 residues long. Unmatched junction bases numbered 11, after V lost 7 bases and J lost 2 bases.

The rearrangement uses TRBV24-1 and TRBJ2-3, with a tentative D call TRBD1 (6 bases). In germline, CDR1 is KGHDR, CDR2 SFDVKD. Trimming removed 0 bases from V and 4 bases from J, with 13 bases in between. This CDR3 has 16 residues. The CDR3 DNA reads TGTGCCACCAGTGATTTGCCAGGGGCGAATGCAGATACGCAGTATTTT. This gives the protein CATSDLPGANADTQYF.

The rearrangement uses TRBV11-3 and TRBJ1-2, with D hard to call. CDR1 is SGHNT and CDR2 is YENEEA in the germline V gene. With 2 bases removed from V and 2 bases from J, the gap between germline ends came to 9 bases. The CDR3 extends over 14 amino acids. The CDR3 DNA sequence: TGTGCCAGCAGCTTACACTCATGGAACTATGGCTACACCTTC. Protein: CASSLHSWNYGYTF.

This clone was detected only a few times. The J gene is TRBJ2-7, the V gene TRBV30; 8 positions agree with TRBD2. Losses at the gene ends were 6 bases for V and 0 bases for J; bases not matched to a gene: 7. Germline CDR1 GTSNPN, CDR2 SVGIG (reference sequence). The CDR3 sequence is 14 residues long. CDR3 protein: CACQASGFSYEQYF. The CDR3 coding sequence is TGTGCCTGCCAAGCTAGCGGGTTCTCCTACGAGCAGTACTTC.

The chain couples TRBV9 to TRBJ1-3; unclear D gene. The V and J ends lost 3 bases and 0 bases respectively, with 7 bases between them. The germline CDR1 and CDR2 sequences are SGDLS and YYNGEE. CDR3 length equals 14 residues. CDR3: CASSGSTSGNTIYF. Here the CDR3 DNA reads TGTGCCAGCAGCGGTTCAACCTCTGGAAACACCATATATTTT. Drawing the rest from reference TRBV9 and TRBJ1-3, the complete variable domain is DSGVTQTPKHLITATGQRVTLRCSPRSGDLSVYWYQQSLDQGLQFLIQYYNGEERAKGNILERFSAQQFPDLHSELNLSSLELGDSALYFCASSGSTSGNTIYFGEGSWLTVV.

The J gene is TRBJ1-2, the V gene TRBV7-2; the D is unclear. CDR1 and CDR2 from the germline V gene are SGHTA and FQGNSA. CDR3 length equals 14 residues. V lost 1 base and J lost 8, with 14 bases in between. This CDR3 is CASSLEVGSWGYTF. The CDR3 DNA follows: TGTGCCAGCAGCTTAGAAGTCGGGAGCTGGGGCTACACCTTC.

This chain connects TRBV5-6 to TRBJ1-4; D is perhaps TRBD1 (6 bases). Germline lookup yields CDR1 SGHDT and CDR2 YYEEEE. The length of the CDR3 is 15 residues. The V end lost 5 bases, the J end lost 2 bases, and 13 bases lay between the germline ends. In DNA form, the CDR3 reads TGTGCCAGCAGTTTAGGGGGGTGGACTAATGAAAAACTGTTTTTT. Translating gives CASSLGGWTNEKLFF.

This clone was found once. The rearrangement links TRBV10-3 to TRBJ2-1, with a tentative D call TRBD1 (5 bases). Trimming left V 6 bases short and J 0 bases short, with 15 bases between. CDR1 is ENHRY, CDR2 SYGVKD, per germline. CDR3 length: 16 residues. Here the CDR3 reads CAIRRAATDSYNEQFF. The CDR3 DNA sequence: TGTGCCATCAGACGAGCCGCGACAGACTCCTACAATGAGCAGTTCTTC.

V usage is TRBV15 and J usage is TRBJ2-1; 8 bases align to TRBD2. The CDR3 covers 15 residues. CDR1 LNHNV and CDR2 YYDKDF come from the germline V gene (reference sequence). The V gene end was trimmed by 3 bases and the J gene end by 5 bases; junction bases not matched to a gene: 6. For the CDR3, the DNA is TGTGCCACCAGCAGCCCTAGCGGGCGGCACAATGAGCAGTTCTTC. This sequence encodes CATSSPSGRHNEQFF.

The chain employs TRBV27 and TRBJ2-5; D is perhaps TRBD1 (6 bases). This CDR3 has 16 residues. Trimming removed 5 bases from V and 1 base from J, with 17 bases in between. Per the germline V gene, CDR1 is MNHEY and CDR2 is SMNVEV (reference sequence). The DNA of the CDR3 is TGTGCCAGCAGTCAAGGGACAACCTGGGGCCAAGAGACCCAGTACTTC. Translated: CASSQGTTWGQETQYF.

The V gene is TRBV5-4, the J gene TRBJ1-2, with TRBD1 identical over 11 bases. The CDR3 has 16 residues. The germline V gene has CDR1 SGHNT and CDR2 YYREEE (reference sequence). V was clipped by 7 bases and J by 6 bases; unmatched bases: 14. The CDR3 sequence: CASGRRTGGVLDGYTF. The CDR3 nucleotides read TGTGCCAGCGGCCGGAGGACAGGGGGCGTGTTGGATGGCTACACCTTC.

V usage is TRBV28 and J usage is TRBJ2-7; a possible D gene is TRBD1 (5 bases). Germline CDR1 MDHEN, CDR2 SYDVKM. Trimming cost V 5 bases and J 3 bases, with 8 bases left between them. This CDR3 has 12 residues. CDR3: CASSQGVYEQYF. CDR3 bases: TGTGCCAGCAGTCAAGGGGTCTACGAGCAGTACTTC.

This clone was recorded once. The DNA for the CDR3 is TGTGCCAGCAGCAGTCGTTTGGTGGGAGGGTACTTCTTC. It specifies CASSSRLVGGYFF. The V call is TRBV7-2, the J call TRBJ2-1; 7 nucleotides line up with TRBD2. CDR3 length equals 13 residues. V was pared by 5 bases and J by 16 bases, with 14 bases of the junction left unmatched. Per germline, CDR1 SGHTA and CDR2 FQGNSA.

The chain joins TRBV5-1 to TRBJ2-1; TRBD2 agrees at 8 bases. Germline V lookup: CDR1 SGHRS, CDR2 YFSETQ. This CDR3 region has 16 residues. Trimming took 3 bases from V and 1 from J; bases not matched to a gene: 6. The CDR3 nucleotides read TGCGCCAGCAGCTCCACGGGGGGGCGGTCCTACAATGAGCAGTTCTTC. It translates to CASSSTGGRSYNEQFF.